Following are 5 T cell receptor beta chains from one sample sequenced in a study of blood T cell repertoires in COVID-19. The method was immunoSEQ multiplex PCR; TCRdb's version includes in-frame clones alone and lacks a portion of them. Here the sample spans around 70,000 clones, approximately 80% being singletons. Sequencing was performed on peripheral blood. Receptor source: an older woman with acute or convalescent COVID-19.

This sequence joins TRBV11-3 and TRBJ2-1; TRBD2 might be the D (5 bases). The CDR3 contains 17 residues. The V end was cut by 0 bases, the J end by 1 base, with 13 bases between. Germline CDR1 reads SGHNT; CDR2 reads YENEEA. This CDR3 is CASSLDQVGASYNEQFF. DNA of the CDR3: TGTGCCAGCAGCTTAGATCAGGTGGGAGCATCCTACAATGAGCAGTTCTTC.

This clone was seen a single time. The chain has TRBV7-8 and TRBJ1-3; D gene unclear. Germline CDR1 SGHVS, CDR2 FQNEAQ. This CDR3 has 14 amino acids. V was shortened by 6 bases and J by 1 base, with 10 bases between the two germline ends. CDR3 residues: CASRPRASGNTIYF. CDR3 coding DNA: TGTGCCAGCAGACCTCGTGCGTCTGGAAACACCATATATTTT.

Only a few counts were recorded for this clone. This rearrangement joins TRBV19 to TRBJ1-4; D possibly corresponds to TRBD1 (5 bases). This CDR3 has 14 amino acids. The V gene's germline CDR1 is LNHDA and CDR2 SQIVND (reference sequence). Trimming removed 9 bases at V and 6 bases at J, with 17 bases between. This CDR3 is CASDRGAGYEKLFF. CDR3 sequence (DNA): TGTGCCAGCGATAGGGGCGCAGGGTATGAAAAACTGTTTTTT.

The chain joins TRBV28 to TRBJ2-3; D gene unclear. This CDR3 region has 14 residues. V was pared by 1 base and J by 8 bases, with 13 bases between. Per germline, CDR1 MDHEN and CDR2 SYDVKM. Here the CDR3 reads CASSLSPSFGTQYF. The CDR3 DNA reads TGTGCCAGCAGTTTATCCCCCTCTTTCGGTACGCAGTATTTT.

V usage is TRBV2 and J usage is TRBJ1-2, with D hard to call. Trimming left V 5 bases short and J 3 bases short, with 10 bases between. The germline V gene encodes CDR1 SNHLY and CDR2 FYNNEI. The CDR3 is 13 residues long. The CDR3 coding sequence is TGTGCCAGCAGTTCCTTTATATACTATGGCTACACCTTC. This codes for CASSSFIYYGYTF.